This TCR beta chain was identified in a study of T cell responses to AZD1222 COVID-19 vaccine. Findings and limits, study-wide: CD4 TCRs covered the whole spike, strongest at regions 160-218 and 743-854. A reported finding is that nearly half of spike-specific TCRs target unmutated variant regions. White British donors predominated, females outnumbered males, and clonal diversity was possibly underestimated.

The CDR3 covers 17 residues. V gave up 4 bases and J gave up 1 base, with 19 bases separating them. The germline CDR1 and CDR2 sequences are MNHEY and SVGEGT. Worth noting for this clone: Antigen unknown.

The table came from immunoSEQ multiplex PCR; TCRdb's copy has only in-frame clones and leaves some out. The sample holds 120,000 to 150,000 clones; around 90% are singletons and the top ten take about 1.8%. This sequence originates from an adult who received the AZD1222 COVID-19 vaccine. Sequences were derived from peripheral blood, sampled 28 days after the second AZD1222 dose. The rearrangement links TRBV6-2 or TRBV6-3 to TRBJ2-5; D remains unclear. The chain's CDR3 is CASSFSWARGIQETQYF. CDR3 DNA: TGTGCCAGCAGTTTCTCCTGGGCCCGCGGAATCCAAGAGACCCAGTACTTC.